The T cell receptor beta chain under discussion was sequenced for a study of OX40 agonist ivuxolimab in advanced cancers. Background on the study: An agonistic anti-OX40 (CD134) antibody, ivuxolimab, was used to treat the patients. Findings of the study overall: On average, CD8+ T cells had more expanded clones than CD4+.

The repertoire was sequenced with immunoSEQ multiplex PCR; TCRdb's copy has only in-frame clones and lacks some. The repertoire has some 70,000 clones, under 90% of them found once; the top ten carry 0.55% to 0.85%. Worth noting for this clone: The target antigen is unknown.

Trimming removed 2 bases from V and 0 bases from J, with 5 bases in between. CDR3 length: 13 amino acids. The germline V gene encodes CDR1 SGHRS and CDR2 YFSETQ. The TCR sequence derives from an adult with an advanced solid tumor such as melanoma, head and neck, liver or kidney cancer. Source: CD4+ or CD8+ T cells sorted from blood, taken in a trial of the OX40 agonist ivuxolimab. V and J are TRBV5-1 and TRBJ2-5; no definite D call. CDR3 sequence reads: CASSLSHQETQYF. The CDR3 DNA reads TGCGCCAGCAGCTTAAGTCACCAAGAGACCCAGTACTTC.